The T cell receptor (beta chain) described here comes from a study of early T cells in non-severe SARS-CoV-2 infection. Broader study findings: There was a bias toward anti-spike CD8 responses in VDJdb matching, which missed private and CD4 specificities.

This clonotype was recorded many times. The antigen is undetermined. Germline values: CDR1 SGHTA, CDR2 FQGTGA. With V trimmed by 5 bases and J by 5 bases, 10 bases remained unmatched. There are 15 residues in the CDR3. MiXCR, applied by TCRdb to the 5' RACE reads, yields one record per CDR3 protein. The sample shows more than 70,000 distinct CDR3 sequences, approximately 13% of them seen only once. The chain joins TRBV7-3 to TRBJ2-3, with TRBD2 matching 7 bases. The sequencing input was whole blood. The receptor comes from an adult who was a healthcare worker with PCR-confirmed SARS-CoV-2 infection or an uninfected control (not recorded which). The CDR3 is CASSLAGAGKDTQYF. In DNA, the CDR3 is TGTGCCAGCAGCCTCGCGGGAGCTGGGAAAGATACGCAGTATTTT.